Listed below are T cell receptor beta chains from one sample, sequenced in a study of blood T cell repertoires in COVID-19. The repertoire was sequenced with immunoSEQ multiplex PCR; TCRdb's copy has only in-frame clones and lacks some. The repertoire holds fewer than 250,000 clones, roughly nine tenths seen once, with 20% to 25% in the top ten. The sample was PBMCs or T cells enriched from blood (not recorded which). The receptor set was obtained from a woman aged 35 to 49 in a cohort exposed to, infected with or recovered from COVID-19 (not recorded which). Both conserved end residues are part of each CDR3. D genes are given only for firm matches. Some rows mark clone size as missing; the rest say once, few, many or name a class of expanded clone.

v_gene: TRBV28
j_gene: TRBJ1-1
abundance: -
d_gene: -
len: 11
CDR3aa: CASSLLQEAFF
CDR3nt: TGTGCCAGCAGTTTATTACAGGAAGCTTTCTTT

v_gene: TRBV27
j_gene: TRBJ2-7
abundance: -
d_gene: -
len: 16
CDR3aa: CASSPLDSGQGYEQYF
CDR3nt: TGTGCCAGCAGTCCCCTCGACAGCGGGCAAGGCTACGAGCAGTACTTC

v_gene: TRBV10-3
j_gene: TRBJ1-2
abundance: -
d_gene: -
len: 14
CDR3aa: CAISGLLRGDGYTF
CDR3nt: TGTGCCATCAGTGGGCTACTCAGGGGAGATGGCTACACCTTC

v_gene: TRBV27
j_gene: TRBJ1-1
abundance: once
d_gene: TRBD1
len: 15
CDR3aa: CASSLGTGGNTEAFF
CDR3nt: TGTGCCAGCAGTCTAGGGACAGGGGGCAACACTGAAGCTTTCTTT

v_gene: TRBV14
j_gene: TRBJ1-1
abundance: -
d_gene: -
len: 15
CDR3aa: CASSQRRGINTEAFF
CDR3nt: TGTGCCAGCAGCCAAAGGCGCGGAATTAACACTGAAGCTTTCTTT

v_gene: TRBV18
j_gene: TRBJ2-3
abundance: -
d_gene: -
len: 17
CDR3aa: CASSPLKGHIPSDTQYF
CDR3nt: TGTGCCAGCTCACCCCTTAAGGGGCATATACCTTCAGATACGCAGTATTTT

v_gene: TRBV11-2
j_gene: TRBJ2-5
abundance: -
d_gene: TRBD2
len: 14
CDR3aa: CATSRSGGQETQYF
CDR3nt: TGTGCCACCTCCCGAAGCGGGGGACAAGAGACCCAGTACTTC

v_gene: TRBV11-2
j_gene: TRBJ1-2
abundance: -
d_gene: -
len: 15
CDR3aa: CASSLDQGGLEGYTF
CDR3nt: TGTGCCAGCAGCTTAGATCAAGGGGGTCTAGAGGGCTACACCTTC

v_gene: TRBV6-1
j_gene: TRBJ2-3
abundance: -
d_gene: -
len: 14
CDR3aa: CASSEFGLTDTQYF
CDR3nt: TGTGCCAGCAGTGAATTCGGTCTCACAGATACGCAGTATTTT

v_gene: TRBV9
j_gene: TRBJ2-7
abundance: -
d_gene: -
len: 15
CDR3aa: CASSDDRSPSYEQYF
CDR3nt: TGTGCCAGCAGCGACGACAGATCGCCCTCCTACGAGCAGTACTTC

v_gene: TRBV19
j_gene: TRBJ2-1
abundance: -
d_gene: -
len: 13
CDR3aa: CASSIEGANEQFF
CDR3nt: TGTGCCAGTAGTATAGAGGGAGCAAATGAGCAGTTCTTC

v_gene: TRBV11-2
j_gene: TRBJ2-1
abundance: many
d_gene: TRBD2
len: 16
CDR3aa: CASSDRLAGSGNEQFF
CDR3nt: TGTGCCAGCAGCGATAGACTAGCGGGGAGTGGGAATGAGCAGTTCTTC

v_gene: TRBV2
j_gene: TRBJ2-1
abundance: -
d_gene: TRBD1
len: 14
CDR3aa: CASSQGARYNEQFF
CDR3nt: TGTGCCAGCAGCCAGGGGGCCCGATACAATGAGCAGTTCTTC

v_gene: TRBV7-9
j_gene: TRBJ1-1
abundance: -
d_gene: -
len: 13
CDR3aa: CASSLEGGSEAFF
CDR3nt: TGTGCCAGCAGCTTAGAGGGCGGGTCTGAAGCTTTCTTT

v_gene: TRBV27
j_gene: TRBJ2-2
abundance: -
d_gene: -
len: 14
CDR3aa: CASSLLATSGELFF
CDR3nt: TGTGCCAGCAGTTTACTAGCGACCTCCGGGGAGCTGTTTTTT

v_gene: TRBV19
j_gene: TRBJ1-2
abundance: -
d_gene: TRBD1
len: 15
CDR3aa: CASSIPSDRGYGYTF
CDR3nt: TGTGCCAGTAGTATCCCCTCGGACAGGGGCTATGGCTACACCTTC

v_gene: TRBV9
j_gene: TRBJ2-7
abundance: -
d_gene: -
len: 15
CDR3aa: CASSVAGGRSYEQYF
CDR3nt: TGTGCCAGCAGCGTAGCTGGGGGCCGCTCCTACGAGCAGTACTTC

v_gene: TRBV5-1
j_gene: TRBJ2-2
abundance: once
d_gene: TRBD2
len: 17
CDR3aa: CASSPGLAGGPPGELFF
CDR3nt: TGCGCCAGCAGCCCGGGACTAGCGGGAGGCCCTCCCGGGGAGCTGTTTTTT

v_gene: TRBV30
j_gene: TRBJ2-1
abundance: -
d_gene: -
len: 14
CDR3aa: CAWSVPPGDGEQFF
CDR3nt: TGTGCCTGGAGTGTACCCCCAGGGGACGGCGAGCAGTTCTTC

v_gene: TRBV7-6
j_gene: TRBJ1-3
abundance: -
d_gene: TRBD1
len: 16
CDR3aa: CASSFSGTGAGNTIYF
CDR3nt: TGTGCCAGCAGTTTCTCCGGGACAGGGGCTGGAAACACCATATATTTT

v_gene: TRBV21-1
j_gene: TRBJ2-7
abundance: -
d_gene: -
len: 16
CDR3aa: CASSKLEAGCLYEQYF
CDR3nt: TGTGCCAGCAGCAAACTAGAGGCGGGATGCCTCTACGAGCAGTACTTC

v_gene: TRBV7-8
j_gene: TRBJ1-5
abundance: -
d_gene: -
len: 14
CDR3aa: CASTPTGGNQPQHF
CDR3nt: TGTGCCAGCACCCCAACGGGGGGTAATCAGCCCCAGCATTTT

v_gene: TRBV5-1
j_gene: TRBJ1-1
abundance: -
d_gene: TRBD1
len: 16
CDR3aa: CASSLVTGGYQKEAFF
CDR3nt: TGCGCCAGCAGCTTGGTTACAGGGGGCTACCAAAAAGAAGCTTTCTTT

v_gene: TRBV5-6
j_gene: TRBJ2-7
abundance: -
d_gene: -
len: 14
CDR3aa: CASSFRTVQSEQYF
CDR3nt: TGTGCCAGCAGCTTCAGGACTGTACAATCCGAGCAGTACTTC

v_gene: TRBV15
j_gene: TRBJ1-1
abundance: -
d_gene: TRBD1
len: 15
CDR3aa: CATSSGNRGNTEAFF
CDR3nt: TGTGCCACCAGCAGCGGTAACAGGGGGAACACTGAAGCTTTCTTT

v_gene: TRBV7-9
j_gene: TRBJ1-6
abundance: once
d_gene: -
len: 13
CDR3aa: CASSLDLDSPLHF
CDR3nt: TGTGCCAGCAGCTTGGACTTGGATTCACCCCTCCACTTT

v_gene: TRBV9
j_gene: TRBJ2-3
abundance: -
d_gene: TRBD2
len: 16
CDR3aa: CASSPGLAGHTDTQYF
CDR3nt: TGTGCCAGCAGCCCGGGACTAGCGGGGCACACAGATACGCAGTATTTT

v_gene: TRBV15
j_gene: TRBJ2-3
abundance: -
d_gene: TRBD1
len: 16
CDR3aa: CATSRDGTGRKDTQYF
CDR3nt: TGTGCCACCAGCAGAGATGGGACAGGGAGGAAAGATACGCAGTATTTT

v_gene: TRBV7-9
j_gene: TRBJ2-1
abundance: -
d_gene: TRBD1
len: 17
CDR3aa: CASSARTGGSSYNEQFF
CDR3nt: TGTGCCAGCAGCGCTCGGACAGGGGGAAGCTCCTACAATGAGCAGTTCTTC

v_gene: TRBV5-1
j_gene: TRBJ2-5
abundance: -
d_gene: -
len: 16
CDR3aa: CASSWPNSTHQETQYF
CDR3nt: TGCGCCAGCAGCTGGCCGAATTCGACACATCAAGAGACCCAGTACTTC

v_gene: TRBV5-6
j_gene: TRBJ1-2
abundance: -
d_gene: -
len: 16
CDR3aa: CASSLYFQGYNYGYTF
CDR3nt: TGTGCCAGCAGCTTGTATTTCCAGGGTTATAACTATGGCTACACCTTC

v_gene: TRBV20-1
j_gene: TRBJ2-7
abundance: -
d_gene: TRBD1
len: 11
CDR3aa: CSARQGWEQYF
CDR3nt: TGCAGTGCAAGACAGGGGTGGGAGCAGTACTTC

v_gene: TRBV5-1
j_gene: TRBJ1-6
abundance: -
d_gene: -
len: 16
CDR3aa: CASSLGTGRGYSPLHF
CDR3nt: TGCGCCAGCAGCTTGGGGACCGGCAGGGGTTATTCACCCCTCCACTTT

v_gene: TRBV19
j_gene: TRBJ2-3
abundance: -
d_gene: TRBD1
len: 15
CDR3aa: CASSATGSPTDTQYF
CDR3nt: TGTGCCAGTAGTGCGACAGGGTCCCCCACAGATACGCAGTATTTT

v_gene: TRBV4-1
j_gene: TRBJ1-1
abundance: -
d_gene: -
len: 13
CDR3aa: CASSQSRGTEAFF
CDR3nt: TGCGCCAGCAGCCAATCCCGAGGCACTGAAGCTTTCTTT

v_gene: TRBV20-1
j_gene: TRBJ1-1
abundance: -
d_gene: -
len: 14
CDR3aa: CSASLAGMNTEAFF
CDR3nt: TGCAGTGCTAGTCTTGCGGGAATGAACACTGAAGCTTTCTTT

v_gene: TRBV9
j_gene: TRBJ2-1
abundance: -
d_gene: TRBD2
len: 15
CDR3aa: CASSGGGRVEDEQFF
CDR3nt: TGTGCCAGCAGCGGGGGCGGGAGGGTTGAGGATGAGCAGTTCTTC

v_gene: TRBV24-1
j_gene: TRBJ1-5
abundance: -
d_gene: TRBD1
len: 16
CDR3aa: CATSDARDSNNQPQHF
CDR3nt: TGTGCCACCAGTGATGCCCGGGACAGCAACAATCAGCCCCAGCATTTT

v_gene: TRBV7-9
j_gene: TRBJ1-5
abundance: -
d_gene: -
len: 14
CDR3aa: CASSFEWSNQPQHF
CDR3nt: TGTGCCAGCAGCTTTGAGTGGAGCAATCAGCCCCAGCATTTT

v_gene: TRBV11-2
j_gene: TRBJ2-2
abundance: -
d_gene: TRBD2
len: 17
CDR3aa: CASSLNFGRKNTGELFF
CDR3nt: TGTGCCAGCAGCTTAAACTTCGGGAGGAAAAACACCGGGGAGCTGTTTTTT

v_gene: TRBV9
j_gene: TRBJ1-2
abundance: -
d_gene: TRBD1
len: 12
CDR3aa: CASQGALYGYTF
CDR3nt: TGTGCCAGCCAGGGGGCGCTTTATGGCTACACCTTC

v_gene: TRBV19
j_gene: TRBJ2-1
abundance: -
d_gene: TRBD2
len: 16
CDR3aa: CASSKRLAGMNNEQFF
CDR3nt: TGTGCCAGTAGTAAGCGACTAGCGGGGATGAACAATGAGCAGTTCTTC

v_gene: TRBV7-2
j_gene: TRBJ1-2
abundance: -
d_gene: TRBD1
len: 15
CDR3aa: CASSLQGVPNYGYTF
CDR3nt: TGTGCCAGCAGCCTACAGGGGGTTCCTAACTATGGCTACACCTTC

v_gene: TRBV7-2
j_gene: TRBJ2-3
abundance: -
d_gene: -
len: 15
CDR3aa: CASSMPAGRTDTQYF
CDR3nt: TGTGCCAGCAGCATGCCAGCGGGCCGCACAGATACGCAGTATTTT

v_gene: TRBV5-4
j_gene: TRBJ2-1
abundance: once
d_gene: TRBD2
len: 16
CDR3aa: CASSLKRELPGNEQFF
CDR3nt: TGTGCCAGCAGCTTGAAGCGGGAATTACCCGGTAATGAGCAGTTCTTC

v_gene: TRBV9
j_gene: TRBJ1-4
abundance: -
d_gene: TRBD1
len: 15
CDR3aa: CASSVDRGVREKLFF
CDR3nt: TGTGCCAGCAGCGTAGACAGGGGGGTAAGGGAAAAACTGTTTTTT

v_gene: TRBV23-1
j_gene: TRBJ1-1
abundance: -
d_gene: -
len: 12
CDR3aa: CASSPREPKAFF
CDR3nt: TGCGCCAGCAGTCCCCGGGAGCCTAAAGCTTTCTTT

v_gene: TRBV27
j_gene: TRBJ2-1
abundance: -
d_gene: -
len: 13
CDR3aa: CASTPFSGNEQFF
CDR3nt: TGTGCCAGCACCCCATTTTCGGGGAATGAGCAGTTCTTC

v_gene: TRBV7-9
j_gene: TRBJ2-2
abundance: -
d_gene: TRBD2
len: 17
CDR3aa: CASSLARREGGTGELFF
CDR3nt: TGTGCCAGCAGCTTAGCGCGCAGGGAGGGAGGCACCGGGGAGCTGTTTTTT

v_gene: TRBV7-2
j_gene: TRBJ2-5
abundance: -
d_gene: -
len: 15
CDR3aa: CASSLAWGQQETQYF
CDR3nt: TGTGCCAGCAGCTTAGCGTGGGGCCAGCAAGAGACCCAGTACTTC

v_gene: TRBV27
j_gene: TRBJ1-2
abundance: -
d_gene: -
len: 14
CDR3aa: CASSHRGINYGYTF
CDR3nt: TGTGCCAGCAGTCACCGGGGGATCAACTATGGCTACACCTTC

v_gene: TRBV10-2
j_gene: TRBJ2-7
abundance: -
d_gene: -
len: 13
CDR3aa: CASSPGLTYEQYF
CDR3nt: TGCGCCAGCAGCCCTGGACTGACCTACGAGCAGTACTTC

v_gene: TRBV4-1
j_gene: TRBJ1-5
abundance: -
d_gene: -
len: 16
CDR3aa: CASSQRLHPGHQPQHF
CDR3nt: TGCGCCAGCAGCCAACGCCTCCACCCGGGACACCAGCCCCAGCATTTT

v_gene: TRBV11-3
j_gene: TRBJ2-2
abundance: -
d_gene: -
len: 15
CDR3aa: CASSSLGVNTGELFF
CDR3nt: TGTGCCAGCAGCTCCCTCGGGGTGAACACCGGGGAGCTGTTTTTT

v_gene: TRBV9
j_gene: TRBJ1-1
abundance: -
d_gene: -
len: 14
CDR3aa: CASSPTPPGTEAFF
CDR3nt: TGTGCCAGCAGCCCCACCCCCCCGGGCACTGAAGCTTTCTTT

v_gene: TRBV15
j_gene: TRBJ2-2
abundance: few
d_gene: -
len: 17
CDR3aa: CATSRSRTGTNTGELFF
CDR3nt: TGTGCCACCAGCAGATCCCGGACGGGGACGAACACCGGGGAGCTGTTTTTT

v_gene: TRBV24-1
j_gene: TRBJ2-3
abundance: -
d_gene: -
len: 16
CDR3aa: CATSDSGERKTDTQYF
CDR3nt: TGTGCCACCAGTGATTCAGGGGAGAGGAAGACAGATACGCAGTATTTT

v_gene: TRBV27
j_gene: TRBJ1-2
abundance: -
d_gene: TRBD1
len: 11
CDR3aa: CASGTVTGYTF
CDR3nt: TGTGCCAGCGGGACAGTAACTGGCTACACCTTC